This TCR beta chain emerged from a study of STAT5B mutations in CD4+ large granular lymphocyte leukemia (dated by TCRdb to between 2021 and 2022). In the study overall: Where cryopreserved patient cells were available, CD8+ cells were depleted first, followed by selection with anti-CD4 microbeads. The study compared the TCRbeta repertoires of patients with CD4+ T-cell large granular lymphocyte leukemia against the TCRbeta repertoires of healthy blood donors. Flow cytometry performed on FACSCanto II or FACSVerse showed that the purified fractions had more than 95% purity among lymphocytes.

As for this clone: Its target antigen remains unknown. The record has no base qualities; no much larger clone is one base away.

The V and J ends are trimmed by 4 bases and 4 bases, leaving 14 bases between them. CDR1 and CDR2 (SGDLS, YYNGEE) derive from the germline V gene. Inclusive of the bounding cysteine and phenylalanine, the CDR3 is 14 residues long. Only CDR3 DNA remains: 42 bases, in frame from the first base. Overall results and qualifications from the work: Enrichment of TRBV06-family usage was observed among the top patient clones (8/27) relative to healthy controls (2/35). Main leukemic clonotypes were private to each patient, although roughly 25% of the main leukemic clonotypes were found at low frequency in the non-leukemic repertoires of other patients. CD4-sorted patient repertoires appeared more clonal than healthy CD4+ repertoires, and this difference persisted after removing the putative leukemic clones. Patient cell sources varied, and just 5 to 7 CD4-sorted patient samples were included in the clonality comparison against healthy controls. The data were not HLA-matched, and the relatively small sample size could explain the higher clonality seen in CD4+ compared with CD8+ T-LGLL.

Patients with CD4+ T-LGLL were recruited at hematology units in Padova (Italy), Helsinki (Finland) and Shinshu (Japan). Depending on what sample material was available, patient samples were either unselected PBMC or bead-purified CD4+, CD4+CD8+, CD57+ or CD56+ fractions. Deep amplicon sequencing of the same DNA produced somatic STAT5B mutation profiles, and these profiles were combined with the patient TCRbeta data. All TCR-sequenced material derived from peripheral blood: patient blood samples and healthy donor buffy coats. Ficoll-Hypaque gradient centrifugation was used to isolate peripheral blood mononuclear cells. The Gentra Puregene Cell and Tissue kit was used to extract genomic DNA, and a Qubit 2.0 fluorometer was used to measure the amount of genomic DNA. The immunoSEQ assay at survey resolution was used to sequence TCRbeta rearrangements from genomic DNA. In the source study's methods: Clonotypes representing more than 5% of the repertoire were considered putative leukemic clones, and 45 to 75 such clones were identified across under 35 patients. In the TCR sequencing data, the smallest productive clonotype frequency that could be detected was 2.59 x 10-5. Only productive TCRbeta rearrangements, defined as complete and in-frame sequences, were included in the analyses. Simpson clonality, calculated in the immunoSEQ Analyzer version 3.0, was used as the measure of sample clonality. Clones were binned by frequency as very rare, small, medium, large (1-20%) or hyperexpanded (>20%). OLGA 1.2.3 estimated generation probabilities, VDJtools produced V-gene circos plots, VDJdb was queried for specificities, and GLIPH identified CDR3 motifs. Held by TCRdb, this immuneACCESS table contains in-frame sequences only and omits some clones. Under half of the omission traces to an unresolved V gene where checked; the cause of the rest is unknown. V and J calls and clone size are those listed in that table; D and trimming were worked out from the DNA. The sample contains approximately 5,900 clones, about three quarters of them found a single time. The top ten hold roughly 60% of the sample.

This clonotype was obtained from an elderly man with CD4+ T-cell large granular lymphocyte leukemia. In this chain, TRBV9 is recombined with TRBJ1-1, and TRBD1 may be the D gene, going by 5 matching bases. What was sequenced was PBMCs. The encoded CDR3 is CASSPSGGSTEAFF. The DNA reads TGTGCCAGCAGCCCCAGCGGGGGGAGCACTGAAGCTTTCTTT.